Listed below are T cell receptor beta chains from one sample, sequenced in a study of OX40 agonist ivuxolimab in advanced cancers. Here immunoSEQ multiplex PCR was the method, and the copy in TCRdb shows in-frame clones only, minus some. This table has about 100,000 clones, approximately 89% appearing once. The sample was CD4+ or CD8+ T cells sorted from blood, taken in a trial of the OX40 agonist ivuxolimab. The receptors derive from an adult with an advanced solid tumor such as melanoma, head and neck, liver or kidney cancer. Both conserved end residues are part of each CDR3. Each record gives: J gene, V gene, D gene, clone size, CDR3 protein, CDR3 DNA. D genes are given only for firm matches. Not all rows give a size; the values are once, few, many and, for expanded clones, a class.

TRBJ1-5 TRBV6-5 NA NA CASSYTQYSNQPQHF TGTGCCAGCAGTTATACGCAGTATAGCAATCAGCCCCAGCATTTT
TRBJ1-1 TRBV5-4 NA NA CASTSRFRMNTEAFF TGTGCCAGCACCTCGCGGTTTCGGATGAACACTGAAGCTTTCTTT
TRBJ2-5 TRBV19 TRBD1 NA CASSIEGQGVETQYF TGTGCCAGTAGTATAGAGGGACAGGGGGTAGAGACCCAGTACTTC
TRBJ2-7 TRBV9 TRBD2 NA CASSVGLAGEHEQYF TGTGCCAGCAGCGTAGGACTAGCGGGAGAACACGAGCAGTACTTC
TRBJ1-2 TRBV28 NA NA CASSSRSNGGYTF TGTGCCAGCAGTTCCCGTTCCAACGGTGGCTACACCTTC
TRBJ1-4 TRBV7-2 NA once CASSQITEKLFF TGTGCCAGCAGCCAGATAACTGAAAAACTGTTTTTT
TRBJ2-3 TRBV9 NA NA CASTPTLAASTDTQYF TGTGCCAGCACCCCCACACTAGCTGCTAGCACAGATACGCAGTATTTT
TRBJ2-6 TRBV6-5 NA NA CASRIAGANVLTF TGTGCCAGCAGGATTGCTGGGGCCAACGTCCTGACTTTC
TRBJ2-7 TRBV28 TRBD1 NA CASTPQDRVAEQYF TGTGCCAGCACGCCGCAGGACAGGGTTGCCGAGCAGTACTTC
TRBJ1-3 TRBV18 TRBD1 NA CASSQISGQNSGNTIYF TGTGCCAGCTCACAAATTTCGGGACAGAACTCTGGAAACACCATATATTTT
TRBJ1-4 TRBV30 NA NA CAWSPGVNEKLFF TGTGCCTGGAGTCCCGGGGTGAATGAAAAACTGTTTTTT
TRBJ2-4 TRBV27 NA NA CASSALEAKNIQYF TGTGCCAGCAGTGCGCTAGAAGCCAAAAACATTCAGTACTTC
TRBJ1-2 TRBV28 TRBD1 NA CASSLSGGGYTF TGTGCCAGCAGTTTATCAGGGGGTGGCTACACCTTC
TRBJ2-7 TRBV28 TRBD2 NA CASRSSGIASYEQYF TGTGCCAGCAGGTCCAGCGGGATTGCTTCCTACGAGCAGTACTTC
TRBJ1-5 TRBV2 NA once CASRADLAGNQPQHF TGTGCCAGCAGGGCTGATCTCGCAGGGAATCAGCCCCAGCATTTT
TRBJ1-4 TRBV11-2 NA NA CASSLATARGEKLFF TGTGCCAGCAGCTTAGCAACAGCCCGGGGTGAAAAACTGTTTTTT
TRBJ2-7 TRBV7-2 TRBD2 NA CASSPREGYEQYF TGTGCCAGCAGCCCAAGGGAGGGCTACGAGCAGTACTTC
TRBJ1-5 TRBV6-1 NA NA CASSERGISNQPQHF TGTGCCAGCAGTGAACGGGGAATTAGCAATCAGCCCCAGCATTTT
TRBJ2-6 TRBV7-2 NA NA CASSLALFGSGANVLTF TGTGCCAGCAGCTTAGCGCTATTTGGATCTGGGGCCAACGTCCTGACTTTC
TRBJ2-1 TRBV28 NA NA CASSFFSWSSSYNEQFF TGTGCCAGCAGTTTTTTCTCTTGGTCGAGCTCCTACAATGAGCAGTTCTTC
TRBJ2-3 TRBV11-2 TRBD1 NA CASSLGALTGAADTQYF TGTGCCAGCAGCTTAGGCGCCCTTACAGGGGCGGCAGATACGCAGTATTTT
TRBJ2-5 TRBV7-7 TRBD1 NA CASMRDRGETQYF TGTGCTAGCATGCGGGACAGGGGAGAGACCCAGTACTTC
TRBJ2-7 TRBV28 NA NA CASSLPSTEVGEQYF TGTGCCAGCAGTTTACCCTCGACTGAAGTCGGCGAGCAGTACTTC
TRBJ1-4 TRBV11-3 NA NA CASSLGSNEKLFF TGTGCCAGCAGCTTAGGCAGTAATGAAAAACTGTTTTTT
TRBJ2-3 TRBV15 TRBD2 once CATRIEMGGTRDTQYF TGTGCCACCAGGATAGAGATGGGAGGGACGAGAGATACGCAGTATTTT
TRBJ2-7 TRBV7-2 NA NA CASSLGELREQYF TGTGCCAGCAGCTTGGGGGAGCTAAGAGAGCAGTACTTC
TRBJ2-7 TRBV14 TRBD2 NA CASSQDRAGLAGFYEQYF TGTGCCAGCAGCCAAGATAGGGCGGGACTAGCGGGATTCTACGAGCAGTACTTC
TRBJ1-1 TRBV6-1 NA NA CASGTREAFF TGTGCCAGCGGTACACGCGAAGCTTTCTTT
TRBJ1-3 TRBV19 NA NA CASRLREQASGNTIYF TGTGCCAGTCGTTTACGGGAACAGGCCTCTGGAAACACCATATATTTT
TRBJ2-1 TRBV4-3 TRBD2 NA CASSQNVGLAGYNEQFF TGCGCCAGCAGCCAAAATGTGGGACTAGCGGGATACAATGAGCAGTTCTTC
TRBJ1-2 TRBV19 NA NA CASSIDLGEAGYTF TGTGCCAGTAGTATAGACCTAGGAGAGGCTGGCTACACCTTC
TRBJ1-2 TRBV19 TRBD1 NA CASSIQAGTGVGYTF TGTGCCAGTAGTATTCAGGCGGGGACAGGGGTCGGCTACACCTTC
TRBJ1-5 TRBV4-1 NA NA CASSQELRQTKQPQHF TGCGCCAGCAGCCAAGAACTACGGCAGACCAAGCAGCCCCAGCATTTT
TRBJ2-7 TRBV6-6 TRBD1 NA CASSSRQGPSYEQYF TGTGCCAGCAGTTCCCGACAGGGGCCATCCTACGAGCAGTACTTC
TRBJ2-1 TRBV19 NA NA CASTLDYPIRYNEQFF TGTGCCAGTACCTTGGACTACCCCATTCGTTACAATGAGCAGTTCTTC
TRBJ2-6 TRBV5-6 TRBD2 NA CASTRLAGSSGANVLTF TGTGCCAGCACAAGACTAGCGGGTTCCTCTGGGGCCAACGTCCTGACTTTC
TRBJ2-7 TRBV7-9 TRBD1 NA CASSLDRGGSYEQYF TGTGCCAGCAGCTTGGACAGGGGGGGCTCCTACGAGCAGTACTTC
TRBJ1-3 TRBV10-2 NA once CASRTLGGEGNTIYF TGCGCCAGCAGGACCCTCGGGGGGGAAGGAAACACCATATATTTT
TRBJ1-4 TRBV14 NA once CASSLKRWGPTNEKLFF TGTGCCAGCAGCCTCAAAAGATGGGGACCAACTAATGAAAAACTGTTTTTT
TRBJ2-5 TRBV9 TRBD2 NA CASSVAAGLQETQYF TGTGCCAGCAGCGTAGCAGCGGGACTACAAGAGACCCAGTACTTC
TRBJ1-5 TRBV19 TRBD1 NA CASSMVQQGWGQPQHF TGTGCCAGTAGTATGGTTCAACAGGGGTGGGGTCAGCCCCAGCATTTT